What follows are 20 T cell receptor beta chains derived from one specimen sequenced in a study of CD8+CD57+ T cells in acquired aplastic anemia. Using genomic DNA as the template, TCR beta VDJ and CDR3 profiling was carried out. MiXCR, applied by TCRdb to the reads, yields one record per CDR3 protein. The data hold some 150,000 distinct CDR3 sequences, with less than 45% observed a single time. Sequenced material: sorted CD4+, CD8+, or CD8+CD57+ T cells (not recorded which) from PBMCs. These receptors were obtained from a human donor in good health, serving as a control.

The rearrangement joins TRBV7-6 to TRBJ2-5; 14 nucleotides agree with TRBD2. CDR3 size: 17 residues. CDR1 and CDR2 (germline): SGHVS, FNYEAQ. With V trimmed by 5 bases and J by 5 bases, 10 bases remained unmatched. CDR3 coding DNA: TGTGCCAGCAGCGCGACTAGCGGGGGGGCCTTATGGGAGACCCAGTACTTC. The encoded protein is CASSATSGGALWETQYF.

The sample holds many counts of this clonotype. The CDR3 protein is CASSYAQGAYEQYF. For the CDR3, the DNA is TGTGCCAGCAGTTACGCTCAGGGGGCCTACGAGCAGTACTTC. The chain joins TRBV6-6 to TRBJ2-7; 7 bases fit TRBD1. This CDR3 spans 14 amino acids. The trim removed 2 bases at V and 2 bases at J, leaving 3 bases unmatched. Germline loops: CDR1 MNHNY, CDR2 SVGAGI (reference sequence).

This clonotype was observed at least ten times. This chain connects TRBV19 to TRBJ2-3; D not resolved. The CDR3 is 12 amino acids. Trimming shortened V by 5 bases and J by 6 bases, and 9 bases separated the two germline ends. Germline V gene data show CDR1 as LNHDA and CDR2 as SQIVND (reference sequence). CDR3 loop: CASSPQGDTQYF. Written as DNA, the CDR3 is TGTGCCAGTAGTCCTCAAGGGGATACGCAGTATTTT.

The chain employs TRBV2 and TRBJ2-7; D may be TRBD1 (6 bases). This CDR3 is built from 15 residues. The germline gives CDR1 SNHLY, CDR2 FYNNEI. V was cut by 6 bases and J by 2 bases, with 17 bases left in between. The CDR3 nucleotides are TGTGCCAGCAGGCACGTGACAGGAGACCCCTACGAGCAGTACGTC. This gives the protein CASRHVTGDPYEQYV.

This clonotype was picked up one time. The chain uses TRBV24-1 and TRBJ2-5, with 8 bases identical to TRBD1. Unmatched junction bases numbered 3, after V lost 3 bases and J lost 4 bases. This CDR3 spans 14 amino acids. The germline gives CDR1 KGHDR, CDR2 SFDVKD. Here the CDR3 DNA reads TGTGCCACCAGTGATACGACAGGGGTAGAGACCCAGTACTTC. Its translation: CATSDTTGVETQYF.

This clonotype was counted at least ten times. The V call is TRBV20-1, the J call TRBJ2-1, with D maybe TRBD1 (6 bases). Trimming cost V 5 bases and J 5 bases, with 13 bases left between them. Germline V gene data show CDR1 as DFQATT and CDR2 as SNEGSKA (reference sequence). The CDR3 length is 13 residues. The CDR3 DNA sequence: TGCAGTGCTGCAGGGGTTTGGGACAATGAGCAGTTCTTC. It is translated as CSAAGVWDNEQFF.

This clonotype is deemed medium-sized. This chain links TRBV10-3 with TRBJ1-6; D possibly corresponds to TRBD1 (5 bases). CDR1 and CDR2 (germline): ENHRY, SYGVKD. The CDR3 has 14 residues. With 4 bases removed from V and 7 bases from J, the gap between germline ends came to 11 bases. The CDR3 DNA is TGTGCCATCAGTGTGGACAAGGGCAATTCACCCCTCCACTTT. Translated: CAISVDKGNSPLHF.

This clonotype appeared a few times. This chain connects TRBV7-6 to TRBJ2-7; TRBD2 is a possible D gene (5 bases). The CDR3 is 13 residues long. V gave up 0 bases and J gave up 4 bases, with 7 bases separating them. CDR1 is SGHVS and CDR2 is FNYEAQ in the germline V gene. CDR3 DNA sequence: TGTGCCAGCAGCTTAGCGACGGGATACGAGCAGTACTTC. It specifies CASSLATGYEQYF.

Only a few counts were recorded for this clonotype. At one of its ends the junction is not consistent with the germline gene, which may arise from a read error. The rearrangement uses TRBV20-1 and TRBJ2-1; 10 bases line up with TRBD2. The CDR3 has 15 residues. Germline V gene lookup returns CDR1 DFQATT and CDR2 SNEGSKA (reference sequence). The CDR3 sequence is CSARKTSGIYNKQFF. In nucleotides, the CDR3 is TGCAGTGCTCGCAAAACTAGCGGGATCTACAATAAGCAGTTCTTC.

Many counts were recorded for this clonotype. The V and J genes are TRBV20-1 and TRBJ1-1; D is perhaps TRBD1 (5 bases). CDR3 size: 11 residues. Germline V gives CDR1 DFQATT, CDR2 SNEGSKA (reference sequence). The CDR3 here is CSSGAHTEAFF. CDR3 DNA: TGCAGCTCCGGGGCCCACACTGAAGCTTTCTTT.

This clonotype was seen a handful of times. Given the absence of the conserved phenylalanine or tryptophan at the CDR3 end, a read error is likely. The CDR3 DNA sequence: TGCGCCAGCAGCTTTGGGACCTTAGGGGATGGCTACACCCTC. Encoded protein: CASSFGTLGDGYTL. The gene calls are TRBV5-1 and TRBJ1-2, with D tentatively TRBD1 (5 bases). Germline CDR1 and CDR2: SGHRS and YFSETQ. Trimming cost V 2 bases and J 6 bases, with 14 bases left between them. CDR3 length: 14 residues.

This clonotype was observed many times. V and J are TRBV7-8 and TRBJ2-7; D might be TRBD2 (5 bases). Germline assignment: CDR1 SGHVS and CDR2 FQNEAQ. The CDR3 sequence is 15 residues long. V lost 5 bases, J lost 0 bases, and 14 bases lay in between. The CDR3 sequence: CASSLSDGNSYEQYF. CDR3 bases: TGTGCCAGCAGCCTTAGCGACGGGAACTCCTACGAGCAGTACTTC.

This clonotype was recorded at least ten times. This chain's CDR3 is CASSSGTAYTDTQYF. CDR3 sequence (DNA): TGTGCCAGCAGCTCCGGGACAGCATACACAGATACGCAGTATTTT. This chain joins TRBV7-8 and TRBJ2-3, with 7 positions matching TRBD1. The J segment lost 2 bases and the V segment lost 4 bases, leaving 6 bases of the junction unmatched. The CDR3 runs 15 residues. In germline, CDR1 is SGHVS, CDR2 FQNEAQ. Drawing the rest from reference TRBV7-8 and TRBJ2-3, the complete variable domain is GAGVSQSPRYKVAKRGQDVALRCDPISGHVSLFWYQQALGQGPEFLTYFQNEAQLDKSGLPSDRFFAERPEGSVSTLKIQRTQQEDSAVYLCASSSGTAYTDTQYFGPGTRLTVL.

This clonotype was seen many times. For the CDR3, the DNA is TGTGCCACCAGTGATTCCCTAGCGGGCTCCTACAATGAGCAGTTCTTC. Translated, it gives CATSDSLAGSYNEQFF. The chain employs TRBV24-1 and TRBJ2-1; 8 bases agree with TRBD2. The CDR3 contains 16 residues. The trim removed 2 bases at V and 0 bases at J, leaving 2 bases unmatched. Germline V gene lookup returns CDR1 KGHDR and CDR2 SFDVKD.

This clonotype showed up just a few times. The gene calls are TRBV7-2 and TRBJ1-1; D is unclear. Per the germline V gene, CDR1 is SGHTA and CDR2 is FQGNSA. The CDR3 runs to 12 residues. V was pared by 5 bases and J by 8 bases, with 12 bases between. The DNA of the CDR3 is TGTGCCAGCAGCCGGCTTGTTCGGGAAGCTTTCTTT. This codes for CASSRLVREAFF.

The chain's CDR3 is CSALDRVQETQYF. The CDR3 DNA is TGCAGTGCTCTTGACCGGGTCCAAGAGACCCAGTACTTC. This chain uses TRBV20-1 with TRBJ2-5; no firm D call. V lost 5 bases and J lost 1, with 11 bases in between. Germline V gene sequence: CDR1 DFQATT, CDR2 SNEGSKA (reference sequence). The CDR3 runs to 13 residues.

This clonotype was recorded many times. The genes are TRBV7-9 and TRBJ2-5; D remains ambiguous. The CDR3 loop spans 16 amino acids. The V gene lost 3 bases and the J gene lost 3 bases, with 17 bases spanning the gap. In germline, CDR1 is SEHNR, CDR2 FQNEAQ (reference sequence). The CDR3 loop reads CASSFGTSNLKETQYF. Here the CDR3 DNA reads TGTGCCAGCAGCTTCGGCACGTCGAACCTAAAAGAGACCCAGTACTTC.

This clonotype was seen just once. The chain carries TRBV10-1 and TRBJ2-7, with 9 bases fitting TRBD1. V lost 2 bases to trimming and J lost 4 bases; unmatched junction nucleotides: 9. This CDR3 comprises 16 residues. Germline V lookup: CDR1 WNHNN, CDR2 SYGVQD (reference sequence). The CDR3 DNA follows: TGCGCCAGCAGTGAGAAGACAGGGGGTCACGGGTACGAGCAGTACTTC. It codes for CASSEKTGGHGYEQYF.

This chain joins TRBV9 and TRBJ2-7; D is possibly TRBD1 (6 bases). The V gene lost 0 bases and the J gene lost 3 bases, with 16 bases spanning the gap. The CDR3 extends over 16 amino acids. CDR1 is SGDLS and CDR2 is YYNGEE in the germline V gene. DNA of the CDR3: TGTGCCAGCAGCGTAGAGGTGGGGGCAACCCGCTACGAGCAGTACTTC. Its protein product is CASSVEVGATRYEQYF. The entire variable domain, with the rest obtained from reference TRBV9 and TRBJ2-7, is as follows: DSGVTQTPKHLITATGQRVTLRCSPRSGDLSVYWYQQSLDQGLQFLIQYYNGEERAKGNILERFSAQQFPDLHSELNLSSLELGDSALYFCASSVEVGATRYEQYFGPGTRLTVT.

This rearrangement joins TRBV6-2 or TRBV6-3 to TRBJ2-3; D is possibly TRBD2 (6 bases). The CDR3 is 15 residues long. CDR1 is MNHEY, CDR2 SVGEGT, per germline. Trimming took off 4 bases at V and 1 base at J, with 12 bases between the two ends. The CDR3 sequence is CASSFTSLGTDTQYF. The CDR3 region has the DNA TGTGCCAGCAGTTTCACTAGCCTTGGCACAGATACGCAGTATTTT.